This is a list of T cell receptor beta chains from one sample in a study of blood T cells in healthy people across ages. TCRdb used MiXCR to reprocess the 5' RACE reads, holding one entry per CDR3 protein. The table records around 970,000 distinct CDR3 sequences, 51% of them present only once. Specimen: blood. The receptors come from an older woman in good health. Each CDR3 is given without its conserved first and last residue. The D gene is left open where the match is weak. The listing skips clone size in some rows; elsewhere it reads once, few, many or a size class.

V gene	J gene	clone size	D gene	CDR3 protein
TRBV4-2	TRBJ2-7	.	.	ASSQEISSTYEQY
TRBV29-1	TRBJ2-5	.	TRBD2	SVSTSGNEQY
TRBV28	TRBJ2-1	.	TRBD2	ASRASGSSYEQF
TRBV12-3/TRBV12-4	TRBJ1-5	.	.	ASRAGRYGNQPQH
TRBV18	TRBJ2-3	.	.	ASSPFGGTTDTQY
TRBV2	TRBJ1-2	.	TRBD1	ASSLEGAGSGYT
TRBV6-5	TRBJ1-1	.	.	ASGYSVTEAF
TRBV20-1	TRBJ2-5	once	.	SAREGQGGKETQY
TRBV20-1	TRBJ1-2	.	.	SARAPGREPGYT
TRBV7-6	TRBJ1-5	.	.	ASSLGSGGYQPQH
TRBV7-2	TRBJ1-4	.	.	ASSLTPLRGEKLF
TRBV18	TRBJ2-5	.	TRBD1	ASSPWTGGETQY
TRBV4-3	TRBJ1-4	.	.	ASSPTRAEEKLF
TRBV20-1	TRBJ2-1	few	TRBD2	SALSGRAWNEQF
TRBV10-1	TRBJ2-5	few	.	ASSESRKTQY
TRBV11-2	TRBJ2-5	.	TRBD2	ASSQAPSGTINEQY
TRBV6-2/TRBV6-3	TRBJ2-7	few	TRBD2	ASRAGTISYEQY
TRBV12-3/TRBV12-4	TRBJ2-7	.	.	ASSLSFIIPHEQY
TRBV20-1	TRBJ2-1	.	TRBD2	SARHSGRLAVNNEQF
TRBV28	TRBJ2-3	.	.	ASSPAGLPTDTQY
TRBV6-2/TRBV6-3	TRBJ2-7	.	.	ASVLGVPPYEQY
TRBV27	TRBJ2-5	once	TRBD2	ASSLGTLAGRGKETQY
TRBV20-1	TRBJ2-1	.	TRBD2	SAGEAGGPNEQF
TRBV18	TRBJ2-6	.	.	ASSPRGEGANVLT
TRBV4-3	TRBJ2-7	.	TRBD2	ASSPLAGLYNEQY
TRBV7-9	TRBJ2-3	few	.	ASSLALGGVDTQY